The rows below give T cell receptor beta chains drawn from one sample of a study of blood T cell repertoires in COVID-19. Profiling relied on immunoSEQ multiplex PCR, and the TCRdb table lists in-frame clones only, not all of them. In the table there are about 120,000 clones, 85% of which are singletons. Sequencing used peripheral blood. These receptors came from an older man with active or convalescent COVID-19. Both conserved end residues are part of each CDR3. The D gene is left open where the match is weak. Size tells how often a clone was seen (once, few, many) or the class of an expanded clone, and some rows leave it out.

D gene,J gene,clone size,V gene,CDR3 DNA,CDR3 protein
.,TRBJ1-1,few,TRBV29-1,TGCAGCGTCGTCCGGGGTAGCACTGAAGCTTTCTTT,CSVVRGSTEAFF
TRBD1,TRBJ2-5,.,TRBV5-6,TGTGCCACAACAGGGGGTAGGCAAGAGACCCAGTACTTC,CATTGGRQETQYF
.,TRBJ2-7,.,TRBV19,TGTGCCAGTAGTATTGGATCCCTATTCCGAGGCCCCTACGAGCAGTACTTC,CASSIGSLFRGPYEQYF
TRBD2,TRBJ2-5,.,TRBV11-2,TGTGCCAGCAGCTCCCTAGCGGGAGCCAGAGAGACCCAGTACTTC,CASSSLAGARETQYF
.,TRBJ2-7,.,TRBV3-1/TRBV3-2,TGTGCCAGCAGCCGGCGGAGGGATAGCTACGAGCAGTACTTC,CASSRRRDSYEQYF
TRBD2,TRBJ2-2,.,TRBV24-1,TGTGCCACCAGTGATAGGGTAGGGCGGGAGATGAACACCGGGGAGCTGTTTTTT,CATSDRVGREMNTGELFF
.,TRBJ2-1,.,TRBV30,TGTGCCTGGAGGACGACAGGAAGAGATGAGCAGTTCTTC,CAWRTTGRDEQFF
TRBD1,TRBJ1-5,.,TRBV5-8,TGTGCCAGCAGTTCGACAGGGACCAGCAATCAGCCCCAGCATTTT,CASSSTGTSNQPQHF
.,TRBJ1-3,.,TRBV29-1,TGCAGCGTCCTAATACTCTCTGGAAACACCATATATTTT,CSVLILSGNTIYF
TRBD1,TRBJ2-1,few,TRBV7-8,TGTGCCAGCAGCCAACGCGACAGGGGCTCCTACAATGAGCAGTTCTTC,CASSQRDRGSYNEQFF
.,TRBJ2-7,.,TRBV3-1/TRBV3-2,TGTGCCAGCAGCCAAGCTGGCCGGAGCTACGAGCAGTACTTC,CASSQAGRSYEQYF
TRBD1,TRBJ2-7,.,TRBV3-1/TRBV3-2,TGTGCCAGCAGCCAAGAAATCCCCGACAGGGCCTACGAGCAGTACTTC,CASSQEIPDRAYEQYF
TRBD2,TRBJ2-1,.,TRBV4-1,TGCGCCAGCAGCCAAGGAAGGCTAGCGGGAGGGTTACGGTCCTACAATGAGCAGTTCTTC,CASSQGRLAGGLRSYNEQFF
.,TRBJ2-1,few,TRBV12-3/TRBV12-4,TGTGCCAGCAGTTTGCCCGGGAATGAGCAGTTCTTC,CASSLPGNEQFF
TRBD2,TRBJ2-1,.,TRBV5-1,TGCGCCAGCAGCTTGGCGAGCGGGGGGGTCAATGAGCAGTTCTTC,CASSLASGGVNEQFF
.,TRBJ2-5,.,TRBV11-2,TGTGCCAGCAGCCCTGGGGGACTTGGGACCCAGTACTTC,CASSPGGLGTQYF
TRBD1,TRBJ1-1,few,TRBV24-1,TGTGCCACCAGTGACACCGGGACAGGGGGTGGGTACACTGAAGCTTTCTTT,CATSDTGTGGGYTEAFF
TRBD2,TRBJ2-7,.,TRBV10-2,TGCGCCAGCAGTGCCTCTAGCGGGAATACCTACGAGCAGTACTTC,CASSASSGNTYEQYF
.,TRBJ1-6,.,TRBV9,TGTGCCAGCAGCGTAGGCTCCGCCAGGCAGGATTCACCCCTCCACTTT,CASSVGSARQDSPLHF
.,TRBJ2-7,.,TRBV9,TGTGCCAGCAGCTCAAGAAGTAGCTACGAGCAGTACTTC,CASSSRSSYEQYF
.,TRBJ1-4,once,TRBV4-2,TGTGCCAGCAGCCAAGACTGGCGCAGGGCAACTAATGAAAAACTGTTTTTT,CASSQDWRRATNEKLFF
.,TRBJ2-5,.,TRBV10-3,TGTGCCATCAGTGACCGGCAAGAGACCCAGTACTTC,CAISDRQETQYF
.,TRBJ2-3,.,TRBV28,TGTGCCAGCAGTCCGCCGGGGTCCTACACAGATACGCAGTATTTT,CASSPPGSYTDTQYF
TRBD1,TRBJ1-4,.,TRBV9,TGTGCCAGCAGCGTAGAAGGCAGGGGGCCGGAAAAACTGTTTTTT,CASSVEGRGPEKLFF
TRBD1,TRBJ1-1,.,TRBV9,TGTGCCAGCAGCGTAGACCCGCAGGGGGTGGGCACTGAAGCTTTCTTT,CASSVDPQGVGTEAFF
.,TRBJ1-5,.,TRBV7-9,TGTGCCAGCAGTCTAGAATATAATCAGCCCCAGCATTTT,CASSLEYNQPQHF
.,TRBJ2-3,.,TRBV5-1,TGCGCCAGCAGCTTTGGACAGTGGCCAGATACGCAGTATTTT,CASSFGQWPDTQYF
.,TRBJ2-1,many,TRBV15,TGTGCCACCAGCAGAGTGTTTGACTCTTACAATGAGCAGTTCTTC,CATSRVFDSYNEQFF
TRBD1,TRBJ2-3,.,TRBV6-2/TRBV6-3,TGTGCCAGCAGTTATGACAGGGGAAGCACAGATACGCAGTATTTT,CASSYDRGSTDTQYF
.,TRBJ2-3,.,TRBV4-3,TGCGCCAGCAGCCAAGAGGGGCGACTTGCAGATACGCAGTATTTT,CASSQEGRLADTQYF
.,TRBJ2-1,.,TRBV28,TGTGCCAGCGGGCGTCAGGGGGAGCAGTTCTTC,CASGRQGEQFF
TRBD2,TRBJ2-1,.,TRBV3-1/TRBV3-2,TGTGCCAGCAGCCAAGATAGGGTTAGCGGGTTAAGCTCCTACAATGAGCAGTTCTTC,CASSQDRVSGLSSYNEQFF
TRBD1,TRBJ2-5,.,TRBV2,TGTGCCAGCAGCCCCGAACAGGGGAACCAAGAGACCCAGTACTTC,CASSPEQGNQETQYF
TRBD1,TRBJ2-1,.,TRBV6-6,TGTGCCAGCCAGACAGGGACCTACAATGAGCAGTTCTTC,CASQTGTYNEQFF
TRBD1,TRBJ1-1,.,TRBV9,TGTGCCAGCAGCCACCGACAGGGGGATTATGTAACTGAAGCTTTCTTT,CASSHRQGDYVTEAFF
.,TRBJ2-7,.,TRBV14,TGTGCCAGCAGCCAACCCCGCAGCGGGTCCTACGAGCAGTACTTC,CASSQPRSGSYEQYF
.,TRBJ1-2,.,TRBV30,TGTGCCTGGAGTAGGAGGGATTGGGATGGCTACACCTTC,CAWSRRDWDGYTF
.,TRBJ2-3,.,TRBV9,TGTGCCAGCAGCGTGACAGGCACAGATACGCAGTATTTT,CASSVTGTDTQYF
.,TRBJ1-1,.,TRBV27,TGTGCCAGCAGTCGCGTCTGGGCACGGGAGAGTAGTACTGAAGCTTTCTTT,CASSRVWARESSTEAFF
.,TRBJ1-1,.,TRBV7-6,TGTGCCAGCAGCTTAGCGAACAATCCAAACACTGAAGCTTTCTTT,CASSLANNPNTEAFF
TRBD2,TRBJ2-1,.,TRBV7-3,TGTGCCAGCAGCATCCTAGCGGGACCCTACAATGAGCAGTTCTTC,CASSILAGPYNEQFF
TRBD2,TRBJ2-2,few,TRBV29-1,TGCAGCGTTGGGGGACTAGCGGGAGTCCCCGGGGAGCTGTTTTTT,CSVGGLAGVPGELFF
.,TRBJ2-7,.,TRBV6-5,TGTGCCAGCAGTTATTCCCAGGGATCCTACGAGCAGTACTTC,CASSYSQGSYEQYF
.,TRBJ2-5,.,TRBV11-2,TGTGCCAGCAGCCACACGGAGACCCAGTACTTC,CASSHTETQYF
.,TRBJ1-3,.,TRBV6-5,TGTGCCAGCAGTTACTCGGGCAAGGGGCCCGGAAACACCATATATTTT,CASSYSGKGPGNTIYF
.,TRBJ1-3,.,TRBV7-9,TGTGCCAGCAGCACGGGACTAGGCTCTGGAAACACCATATATTTT,CASSTGLGSGNTIYF
.,TRBJ2-4,once,TRBV12-3/TRBV12-4,TGTGCCAGCAGTTTCCACAGGGTCACTCAGTACTTC,CASSFHRVTQYF
.,TRBJ2-5,.,TRBV5-6,TGTGCCAGCAGCTTGAGGGGGCAAGAGACCCAGTACTTC,CASSLRGQETQYF
TRBD2,TRBJ2-7,.,TRBV30,TGTGCCTGGAAGCGACTAGCAGTATACGAGCAGTACTTC,CAWKRLAVYEQYF
TRBD1,TRBJ2-7,.,TRBV18,TGTGCCAGCTCCCGAGAGGGACAGGTTGAATACGAGCAGTACTTC,CASSREGQVEYEQYF
.,TRBJ2-3,once,TRBV24-1,TGTGCCACCAGTGATAACACAGGGCTCCCGCAGTATTTT,CATSDNTGLPQYF